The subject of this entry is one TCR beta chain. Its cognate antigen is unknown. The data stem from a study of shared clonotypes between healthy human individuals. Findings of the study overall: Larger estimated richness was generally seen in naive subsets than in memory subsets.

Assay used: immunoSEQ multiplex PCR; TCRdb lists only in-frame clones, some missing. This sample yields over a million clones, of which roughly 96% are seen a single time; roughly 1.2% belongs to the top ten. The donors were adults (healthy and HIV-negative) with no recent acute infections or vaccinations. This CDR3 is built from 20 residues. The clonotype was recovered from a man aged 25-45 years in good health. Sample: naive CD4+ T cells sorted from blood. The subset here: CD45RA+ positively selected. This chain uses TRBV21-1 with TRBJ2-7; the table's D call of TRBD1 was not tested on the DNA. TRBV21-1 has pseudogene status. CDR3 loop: CASSKTTGTGAAKSGPEQYF. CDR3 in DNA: TGTGCCAGCAGCAAAACCACCGGGACAGGGGCAGCAAAATCTGGGCCCGAGCAGTACTTC.